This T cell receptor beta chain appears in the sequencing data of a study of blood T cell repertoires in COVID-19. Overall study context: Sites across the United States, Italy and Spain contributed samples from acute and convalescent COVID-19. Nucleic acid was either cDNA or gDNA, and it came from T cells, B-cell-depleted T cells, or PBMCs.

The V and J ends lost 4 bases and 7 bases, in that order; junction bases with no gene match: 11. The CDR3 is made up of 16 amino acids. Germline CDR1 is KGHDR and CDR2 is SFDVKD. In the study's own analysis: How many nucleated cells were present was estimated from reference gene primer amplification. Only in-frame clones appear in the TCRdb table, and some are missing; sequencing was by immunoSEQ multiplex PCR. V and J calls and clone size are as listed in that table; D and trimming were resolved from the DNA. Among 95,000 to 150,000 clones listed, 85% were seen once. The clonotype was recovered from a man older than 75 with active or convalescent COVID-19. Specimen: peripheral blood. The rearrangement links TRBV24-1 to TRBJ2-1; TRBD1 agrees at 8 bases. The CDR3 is CATSEATGVVGNEQFF. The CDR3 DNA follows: TGTGCCACCAGTGAGGCGACAGGGGTAGTTGGGAATGAGCAGTTCTTC.